This T cell receptor (beta chain) was profiled in a study of blood T cells in healthy people across ages. For the second PCR, which ran for roughly 7 to 11 cycles, a sample-barcoded 5' primer and a J-beta primer mix were used. There were at least 2.5 million CDR3-containing paired-end reads obtained from each sample. TCRdb reprocessed the 5' RACE reads with MiXCR, giving one entry per CDR3 protein. The data hold about 680,000 distinct CDR3 sequences, with more than 40% observed a single time. Notes on this clonotype: As yet, its antigen is unknown.

V shed 7 bases and J shed 6 bases, with 13 bases lying between them. CDR3 length: 11 residues. Germline V gene lookup returns CDR1 SQVTM and CDR2 ANQGSEA. Isolated PBMCs totaled at least 7 million in each sample. Regarding the study as a whole: The unsorted PBMCs prevented any conclusive comparison of naive versus antigen-experienced cells. Investigators viewed diversity estimates from one million T cells as underestimates, the study reported.

This clonotype was obtained from a woman in her fifties or sixties in good health. The chain links TRBV29-1 to TRBJ2-7; D not certain. The sequenced sample was blood. The chain's CDR3 is CSARILSEQYF. CDR3 in DNA: TGCAGCGCCAGAATCTTAAGCGAGCAGTACTTC.